A selection of T cell receptor beta chains follows, all from one sample in a study of T cell responses to AZD1222 COVID-19 vaccine. The assay was immunoSEQ multiplex PCR, and TCRdb's table has in-frame clones only and misses some. The sample yields about 84,000 clones, approximately 88% seen once. This sample comprised peripheral blood, obtained 28 days after the second AZD1222 dose. The receptors were sampled from an adult who received the AZD1222 COVID-19 vaccine. Both conserved end residues are part of each CDR3. Fields, in order: V gene, clone size, D gene, J gene, CDR3 DNA, CDR3 protein. The D gene is left open where the match is weak. Clone size appears in some rows only: once, few, many, or a class for an expanded clone.

v_gene: TRBV4-2
abundance: -
d_gene: -
j_gene: TRBJ1-6
CDR3nt: TGTGCCAGCAGCCAAGCTGTCGGGGAAACAAATTCACCCCTCCACTTT
CDR3aa: CASSQAVGETNSPLHF

v_gene: TRBV27
abundance: once
d_gene: TRBD1
j_gene: TRBJ2-5
CDR3nt: TGTGCCAGCAGTGGGCGACAGGGACAAGAGACCCAGTACTTC
CDR3aa: CASSGRQGQETQYF

v_gene: TRBV7-3
abundance: -
d_gene: TRBD1
j_gene: TRBJ2-6
CDR3nt: TGTGCCAGCAGCTGGCCGGGACAGTCTGGGGCCAACGTCCTGACTTTC
CDR3aa: CASSWPGQSGANVLTF

v_gene: TRBV19
abundance: -
d_gene: -
j_gene: TRBJ1-2
CDR3nt: TGTGCCAGTAGTGTCGACAGCCTAGCTAACTATGGCTACACCTTC
CDR3aa: CASSVDSLANYGYTF

v_gene: TRBV3-1/TRBV3-2
abundance: -
d_gene: TRBD1
j_gene: TRBJ2-5
CDR3nt: TGTGCCAGCAGCCGGGGACAGGGGGTGCCCCTGGAAGAGACCCAGTACTTC
CDR3aa: CASSRGQGVPLEETQYF

v_gene: TRBV7-9
abundance: -
d_gene: -
j_gene: TRBJ2-4
CDR3nt: TGTGCCAGCAAAGGGCATGGGGCCAAAAACATTCAGTACTTC
CDR3aa: CASKGHGAKNIQYF

v_gene: TRBV12-3/TRBV12-4
abundance: -
d_gene: -
j_gene: TRBJ2-7
CDR3nt: TGTGCCAGCCGAACGGGTCCCTACGAGCAGTACTTC
CDR3aa: CASRTGPYEQYF

v_gene: TRBV6-5
abundance: -
d_gene: TRBD1
j_gene: TRBJ1-3
CDR3nt: TGTGCCAGCAGTCTAACAGGGGTCGGAAACACCATATATTTT
CDR3aa: CASSLTGVGNTIYF

v_gene: TRBV28
abundance: -
d_gene: -
j_gene: TRBJ2-3
CDR3nt: TGTGCCAGCAGATACACAGATACGCAGTATTTT
CDR3aa: CASRYTDTQYF

v_gene: TRBV28
abundance: -
d_gene: TRBD1
j_gene: TRBJ2-3
CDR3nt: TGTGCCAGCAGTTTCTTGGCCTGGGACAGGTCGGCAGATACGCAGTATTTT
CDR3aa: CASSFLAWDRSADTQYF

v_gene: TRBV11-2
abundance: -
d_gene: -
j_gene: TRBJ1-3
CDR3nt: TGTGCCAGCATCAATCGCCCGCCTAGGGGAAACACCATATATTTT
CDR3aa: CASINRPPRGNTIYF

v_gene: TRBV28
abundance: -
d_gene: -
j_gene: TRBJ2-5
CDR3nt: TGTGCCAGCAGTTTAGGCCCCAGGACCCAGTACTTC
CDR3aa: CASSLGPRTQYF

v_gene: TRBV12-5
abundance: -
d_gene: -
j_gene: TRBJ2-7
CDR3nt: TGTGCTAGTGGTTTGGACCTAGGACGGGCAGACGAGCAGTACTTC
CDR3aa: CASGLDLGRADEQYF

v_gene: TRBV24-1
abundance: -
d_gene: -
j_gene: TRBJ2-2
CDR3nt: TGTGCCACCAGTGATTTGACCCAGTCGGAGCTGTTTTTT
CDR3aa: CATSDLTQSELFF

v_gene: TRBV24-1
abundance: -
d_gene: -
j_gene: TRBJ1-5
CDR3nt: TGTGCCACCAGTGATTTTTGGGCACCTTATAGCAATCAGCCCCAGCATTTT
CDR3aa: CATSDFWAPYSNQPQHF

v_gene: TRBV19
abundance: -
d_gene: TRBD1
j_gene: TRBJ1-5
CDR3nt: TGTGCCAGTAGTATTGACAGGGAGGGACAGCCCCAGCATTTT
CDR3aa: CASSIDREGQPQHF

v_gene: TRBV7-6
abundance: few
d_gene: -
j_gene: TRBJ1-6
CDR3nt: TGTGCCAGCAGCTTAGCGCGGACTGTTAATTCACCCCTCCACTTT
CDR3aa: CASSLARTVNSPLHF

v_gene: TRBV11-3
abundance: -
d_gene: TRBD2
j_gene: TRBJ2-5
CDR3nt: TGTGCCAGCAGCTCACCGGGGCTAGCGGGGGAAGAGACCCAGTACTTC
CDR3aa: CASSSPGLAGEETQYF